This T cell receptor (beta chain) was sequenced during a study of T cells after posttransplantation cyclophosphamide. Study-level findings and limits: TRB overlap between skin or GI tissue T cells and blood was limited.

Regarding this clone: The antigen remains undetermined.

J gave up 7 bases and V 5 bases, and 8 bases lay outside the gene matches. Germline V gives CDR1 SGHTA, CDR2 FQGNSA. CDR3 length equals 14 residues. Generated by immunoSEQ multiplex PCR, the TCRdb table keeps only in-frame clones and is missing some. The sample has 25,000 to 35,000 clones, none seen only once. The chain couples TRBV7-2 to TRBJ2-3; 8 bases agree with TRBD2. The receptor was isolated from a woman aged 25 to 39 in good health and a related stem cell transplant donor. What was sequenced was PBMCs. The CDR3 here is CASSQAGGGNTQYF. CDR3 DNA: TGTGCCAGCAGCCAGGCCGGCGGGGGGAATACGCAGTATTTT.